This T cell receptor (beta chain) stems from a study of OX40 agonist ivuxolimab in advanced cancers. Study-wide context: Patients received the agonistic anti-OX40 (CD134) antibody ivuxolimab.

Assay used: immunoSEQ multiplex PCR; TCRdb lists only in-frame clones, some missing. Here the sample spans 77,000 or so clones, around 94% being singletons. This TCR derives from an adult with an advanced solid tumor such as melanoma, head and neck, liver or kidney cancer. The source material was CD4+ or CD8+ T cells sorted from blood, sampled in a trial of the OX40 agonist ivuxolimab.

CDR3 protein: CASIGTVNQPQHF. In DNA form, the CDR3 reads TGTGCCAGCATAGGGACGGTCAATCAGCCCCAGCATTTT. The rearrangement uses TRBV6-1 and TRBJ1-5, with a weak D call TRBD1 (5 bases). The germline V gene has CDR1 MNHNS and CDR2 SASEGT. The CDR3 runs 13 residues. Between the trimmed V and J ends, which lost 7 bases and 3 bases, there was a span of 10 bases.